One and the same sample provided the 27 T cell receptor beta chains below, sequenced in a study of blood T cells in healthy people across ages. Through a sample-barcoded 5' primer and a J-beta primer mix, a second PCR was run for about 7 to 12 cycles. Via MiXCR, TCRdb re-called the 5' RACE reads, giving one row per CDR3 protein. This sample has hundreds of thousands of distinct CDR3 sequences, with about 51% found just once. Input material: blood. These receptors were obtained from a woman aged 80 or over in good health.

The chain has TRBV7-2 and TRBJ2-2; TRBD2 agrees at 7 bases. With 5 bases clipped from V and 0 bases from J, the junction kept 6 bases outside the gene matches. The CDR3 extends over 16 amino acids. CDR1 is SGHTA, CDR2 FQGNSA, per germline. The DNA for the CDR3 is TGTGCCAGCAGCGCCCACCTAGCGGCGAACACCGGGGAGCTGTTTTTT. This translates into CASSAHLAANTGELFF.

The genes are TRBV2 and TRBJ2-5; D call uncertain. Germline V gene lookup returns CDR1 SNHLY and CDR2 FYNNEI. With 7 bases removed from V and 1 base from J, the gap between germline ends came to 10 bases. This CDR3 is built from 13 residues. The CDR3 nucleotides are TGTGCCAGCAATCGAAACATCCAAGAGACCCAGTACTTC. This gives the protein CASNRNIQETQYF.

This clonotype was seen repeatedly, ten times or more. CDR3 region: CSAFYGMYNEQFF. Written as DNA, the CDR3 is TGCAGTGCCTTCTACGGCATGTACAATGAGCAGTTCTTC. The genes are TRBV20-1 and TRBJ2-1, with D unresolved. The CDR3 spans 13 residues. The germline V gene has CDR1 DFQATT and CDR2 SNEGSKA (reference sequence). The ends were cut back, 6 bases at V and 4 bases at J, with 13 bases in the middle.

The gene calls are TRBV12-3 or TRBV12-4 and TRBJ2-1; TRBD1 is a possible D gene (6 bases). The CDR3 consists of 14 residues. V was trimmed by 2 bases and J by 10 bases, leaving 15 bases between them. Here the CDR3 reads CASSLTGTFGEQFF. CDR3 nucleotide sequence: TGTGCCAGCAGTTTAACAGGGACGTTTGGGGAGCAGTTCTTC.

This sequence joins TRBV3-1 and TRBJ2-6; the D call may be TRBD1 or TRBD2 (5 bases each). CDR1 LGHDT and CDR2 YNNKEL come from the germline V gene (reference sequence). The CDR3 has 18 residues. V gave up 0 bases and J gave up 4 bases, with 16 bases separating them. In nucleotides, the CDR3 is TGTGCCAGCAGCCAAGATTCGGTGGGGACGGGAGGGGCCAACGTCCTGACTTTC. Translated: CASSQDSVGTGGANVLTF.

Of note for this clonotype: This sequence may be a read error, since a much larger clone differs from it by one base. The chain links TRBV5-1 to TRBJ2-5; D gene uncertain. CDR1 is SGHRS and CDR2 is YFSETQ in the germline V gene. The CDR3 is made up of 15 amino acids. The V gene lost 0 bases and the J gene lost 11 bases, with 20 bases spanning the gap. The CDR3 spells CASSLVLQSQNEQYF. The DNA of the CDR3 is TGCGCCAGCAGCTTGGTTTTACAGTCCCAAAATGAGCAGTACTTC.

There are many counts of this clonotype. V is TRBV21-1 and J is TRBJ2-1. TRBV21-1 is described as a pseudogene. This CDR3 comprises 13 residues. CDR3 DNA sequence: TGTGCCAGCAGAGCTCTTCTCTGGGATGAGCAGTTCTTC. It specifies CASRALLWDEQFF.

V gene TRBV6-6 combines with J gene TRBJ1-1; 7 bases agree with TRBD1. The CDR3 has 14 residues. V shed 6 bases and J 5 bases; nucleotides not matched to a gene: 9. Per germline, CDR1 MNHNY and CDR2 SVGAGI (reference sequence). CDR3 nucleotides: TGTGCCAGCAGGTCTGACAGGGTGGGGACTGAAGCTTTCTTT. Translated: CASRSDRVGTEAFF.

The CDR3 spells CASRPGRSNSPLHF. The CDR3 nucleotides read TGCGCCAGCAGGCCGGGCAGAAGTAATTCACCCCTCCACTTT. The rearrangement uses TRBV5-1 and TRBJ1-6; no firm D call. This CDR3 comprises 14 residues. Trimming shortened V by 5 bases and J by 6 bases, and 12 bases separated the two germline ends. Looked up from germline, CDR1 is SGHRS and CDR2 is YFSETQ.

A note on this clonotype: Being one base from a much bigger clone, this may be a read error. V usage is TRBV7-9 and J usage is TRBJ2-7; 7 bases fit TRBD2. Looked up from germline, CDR1 is SEHNR and CDR2 is FQNEAQ (reference sequence). This CDR3 spans 17 amino acids. V shed 7 bases, J shed 1 base, and the junction held 16 bases outside the gene matches. DNA of the CDR3: TGTGCCAGCATTTGGGTCGACCGAGGAGCGGGGTCCTACGAGCAGTACTTC. As protein: CASIWVDRGAGSYEQYF.

This clonotype has a handful of counts. The genes are TRBV12-3 or TRBV12-4 and TRBJ2-5; possible D gene TRBD2, 6 bases. This CDR3 has 16 residues. V was pared by 6 bases and J by 11 bases, with 28 bases between. CDR3: CASRGPSGTGSNEQYF. In DNA, the CDR3 is TGTGCCAGCAGAGGGCCCTCCGGGACTGGCTCCAATGAGCAGTACTTC.

This chain uses TRBV5-1 with TRBJ2-5; D ambiguous. The V gene's germline CDR1 is SGHRS and CDR2 YFSETQ. The CDR3 consists of 13 residues. V lost 4 bases and J 2 bases, leaving 9 bases between the germline ends. The CDR3 DNA is TGCGCCAGCAGCAGCACAGCTCAAGAGACCCAGTACTTC. Encoded protein: CASSSTAQETQYF.

This clonotype was detected once. This sequence may be a read error, since a much larger clone differs from it by one base. V gene TRBV20-1 combines with J gene TRBJ2-5, with 8 bases that match TRBD2. CDR1 is DFQATT, CDR2 SNEGSKA, per germline (reference sequence). V shed 1 base and J 9 bases; nucleotides not matched to a gene: 13. The CDR3 loop spans 15 amino acids. CDR3 DNA sequence: TGCAGTGCTAGAGGGGAGCGGGGGTTCTCCGCGCCCCAGTACTTC. Its protein is CSARGERGFSAPQYF.

In this sample, this clonotype turned up once. The chain links TRBV4-3 to TRBJ1-4; 9 bases are a match to TRBD1. Germline-derived CDR1 and CDR2 are LGHNA and YSLEER. After removal of 5 bases from V and 7 bases from J, the junction contained 5 bases not matched to a gene. This CDR3 spans 14 amino acids. CDR3 sequence reads: CASSSGQGPEKLFF. In nucleotides, the CDR3 is TGCGCCAGCAGCTCGGGACAGGGTCCTGAAAAACTGTTTTTT.

Many counts were recorded for this clonotype. The chain uses TRBV4-1 and TRBJ1-2, with D hard to call. The CDR3 covers 15 residues. V was cut by 1 base and J by 2 bases, with 11 bases left in between. Germline CDR1 MGHRA, CDR2 YSYEKL. CDR3: CASSQAGRTNYGYTF. The CDR3, as DNA: TGCGCCAGCAGCCAAGCTGGCAGGACGAACTATGGCTACACCTTC.

In regard to this clonotype: A single base separates this from a much larger clone, so it may be a read error. This chain joins TRBV5-1 and TRBJ2-5; D unclear. Trimming removed 0 bases at V and 11 bases at J, with 26 bases between. The CDR3 is made up of 17 amino acids. CDR1 is SGHRS, CDR2 YFSETQ, per germline. As DNA, the CDR3 is TGCGCCAGCAGCTTGGCGTGGGCTGGGCTAGACCCCAATGAGCAGTACTTC. This gives the protein CASSLAWAGLDPNEQYF.

This clonotype has a handful of counts. The CDR3 region has the DNA TGTGCCAGCAGTCCGAGGACAGCAACTAATGAAAAACTGTTTTTT. This codes for CASSPRTATNEKLFF. V gene TRBV28 combines with J gene TRBJ1-4; the D gene is possibly TRBD1 (6 bases). The germline V gene encodes CDR1 MDHEN and CDR2 SYDVKM. The ends were cut back, 5 bases at V and 0 bases at J, with 10 bases in the middle. The CDR3 spans 15 residues. The complete variable domain, with remaining parts taken from reference TRBV28 and TRBJ1-4, reads DVKVTQSSRYLVKRTGEKVFLECVQDMDHENMFWYRQDPGLGLRLIYFSYDVKMKEKGDIPEGYSVSREKKERFSLILESASTNQTSMYLCASSPRTATNEKLFFGSGTQLSVL.

This clonotype was recorded once. A read error may explain this, as a much larger clone is one base away. V gene TRBV27 combines with J gene TRBJ2-7; the D gene is possibly TRBD1 (5 bases). Per the germline V gene, CDR1 is MNHEY and CDR2 is SMNVEV (reference sequence). V lost 6 bases and J 6 bases, leaving 21 bases between the germline ends. The CDR3 is 15 amino acids. CDR3 residues: CASRSSTVGAIEQYF. The CDR3, as DNA: TGTGCCAGCAGGTCCTCGACAGTTGGGGCGATCGAGCAGTACTTC.

This clonotype was counted at least ten times. This CDR3 is CASSRGTGSLGETQYF. CDR3 coding DNA: TGTGCCAGCAGTCGAGGGACAGGGTCGTTGGGAGAGACCCAGTACTTC. The chain is built from TRBV12-3 or TRBV12-4 and TRBJ2-5; 9 bases fit TRBD1. J gave up 4 bases and V 5 bases, and 11 bases lay outside the gene matches. CDR3 length: 16 amino acids.

This clonotype was picked up many times. A much larger clone lies one base from this, so it may be a read error. V is TRBV6-6 and J is TRBJ2-5, with D possibly TRBD2 on 7 matching bases. The CDR3 extends over 13 amino acids. The germline V gene encodes CDR1 MNHNY and CDR2 SVGAGI (reference sequence). V dropped 8 bases and J dropped 11 bases, with 21 bases sitting between them. This chain's CDR3 is CASGSGRDNEQYF. The CDR3 DNA is TGTGCCAGCGGGTCAGGGAGGGACAATGAGCAGTACTTC.

This clonotype was detected a few times. The V call is TRBV5-1, the J call TRBJ2-2; D might be TRBD1 (6 bases). The CDR3 runs to 16 residues. Germline lookup yields CDR1 SGHRS and CDR2 YFSETQ. V lost 4 bases to trimming and J lost 5 bases, with 18 bases between them. CDR3 DNA sequence: TGCGCCAGCAGCCGCTCCCTTCGGACAGAGACCGGGGAGCTGTTTTTT. This translates into CASSRSLRTETGELFF.

V gene TRBV10-3 combines with J gene TRBJ2-1; 13 bases are a match to TRBD2. CDR1 and CDR2 from the germline V gene are ENHRY and SYGVKD. With 6 bases clipped from V and 15 bases from J, the junction kept 17 bases outside the gene matches. CDR3 length: 16 residues. CDR3 sequence reads: CAIRDFGLAGVLQRFF. Here the CDR3 DNA reads TGTGCCATCAGGGATTTCGGACTAGCGGGAGTCCTTCAGCGGTTCTTC.

The table lists this clonotype with a few counts. A much larger clone lies one base from this, so it may be a read error. J is TRBJ2-7 and V is TRBV20-1; D possibly corresponds to TRBD1 (6 bases). This CDR3 region has 11 residues. Germline CDR1 reads DFQATT; CDR2 reads SNEGSKA (reference sequence). Deletions cut 6 bases from V and 7 bases from J, with 13 bases between. The DNA for the CDR3 is TGCAGTGCAGGACAGTACAATGAGCAGTACTTC. It specifies CSAGQYNEQYF.

This clonotype came up many times. The genes are TRBV20-1 and TRBJ2-1; D is perhaps TRBD2 (6 bases). V was trimmed by 2 bases and J by 0 bases, leaving 17 bases between them. Germline V gives CDR1 DFQATT, CDR2 SNEGSKA (reference sequence). The CDR3 has 17 residues. The chain's CDR3 is CSARPPEVGGSYNEQFF. As DNA, the CDR3 is TGCAGTGCTAGACCTCCTGAGGTGGGGGGCTCCTACAATGAGCAGTTCTTC.

This clonotype occurred once. Possible read error: a much larger clone is one base away. The rearrangement uses TRBV28 and TRBJ2-3, with D possibly matching TRBD1 (5 bases). The CDR3 extends over 13 amino acids. Germline loops: CDR1 MDHEN, CDR2 SYDVKM. This CDR3 reads CVSTGSSTDTQYF. CDR3 DNA sequence: TGTGTCAGCACAGGCAGCTCCACAGATACGCAGTATTTT.

This clonotype was detected ten times or more. V gene TRBV6-6 combines with J gene TRBJ1-3, with D tentatively TRBD1 (6 bases). In germline, CDR1 is MNHNY, CDR2 SVGAGI (reference sequence). The germline V and J ends were trimmed by 3 bases and 0 bases, with 12 bases remaining between them. There are 16 residues in the CDR3. CDR3 region: CASSYQTGSSGNTIYF. CDR3 DNA sequence: TGTGCCAGCAGTTATCAAACAGGGAGCTCTGGAAACACCATATATTTT.

Note on this clonotype: A much bigger clone sits one base away, suggesting this may be a read error. The V and J genes are TRBV20-1 and TRBJ2-5; TRBD1 matches 7 bases. Per germline, CDR1 DFQATT and CDR2 SNEGSKA (reference sequence). The CDR3 runs 15 residues. In DNA form, the CDR3 reads TGCAGTGCAATTAATAACAGGGGCCGATCCTACGAGCAGCACTTC. This sequence encodes CSAINNRGRSYEQHF.